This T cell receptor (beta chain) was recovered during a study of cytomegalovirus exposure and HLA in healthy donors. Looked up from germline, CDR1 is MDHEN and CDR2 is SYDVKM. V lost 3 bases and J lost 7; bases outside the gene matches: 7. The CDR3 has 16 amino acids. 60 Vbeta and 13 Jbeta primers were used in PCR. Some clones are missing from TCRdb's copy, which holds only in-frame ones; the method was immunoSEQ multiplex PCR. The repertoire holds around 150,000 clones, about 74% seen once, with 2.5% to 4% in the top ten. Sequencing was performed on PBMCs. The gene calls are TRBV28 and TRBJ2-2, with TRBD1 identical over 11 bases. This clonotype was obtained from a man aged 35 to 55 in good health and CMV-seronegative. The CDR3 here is CASSFGQGAKNGELFF. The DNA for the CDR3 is TGTGCCAGCAGTTTCGGACAGGGGGCGAAGAACGGGGAGCTGTTTTTT.